This TCR beta chain stems from a study of T cells in Graves' hyperthyroidism and ophthalmopathy. TCR beta CDR3 region amplification was performed from RNA transcripts. Researchers ran a first-round RT-PCR on the TCR CDR3 using the HTBI primer set. TCRdb reanalysed the multiplex PCR reads using MiXCR and keeps one entry per CDR3 protein. The table includes around 380,000 distinct CDR3 sequences, approximately 13% detected once. Diagnostic assessment was based on clinical symptoms, serum thyroxine and TRAb, thyroid ultrasound and orbital computed tomography. Study-wide results and caveats: Blood shared most expanded thyroid clonotypes above 0.001.

This clonotype was seen many times. Antigen specificity is unknown. The CDR3 is made up of 13 amino acids. Trimming removed 0 bases from V and 8 bases from J; junction bases left unmatched: 1. CDR1 and CDR2 from the germline V gene are MDHEN and SYDVKM. This sequence was found in a man aged 25-40 years with Graves' hyperthyroidism that later progressed to Graves' ophthalmopathy. V gene TRBV28 combines with J gene TRBJ2-1; 7 bases match TRBD1. The sample taken for sequencing was blood. This chain's CDR3 is CASSLWGTDEQFF. The CDR3 DNA follows: TGTGCCAGCAGTTTATGGGGGACAGATGAGCAGTTCTTC.